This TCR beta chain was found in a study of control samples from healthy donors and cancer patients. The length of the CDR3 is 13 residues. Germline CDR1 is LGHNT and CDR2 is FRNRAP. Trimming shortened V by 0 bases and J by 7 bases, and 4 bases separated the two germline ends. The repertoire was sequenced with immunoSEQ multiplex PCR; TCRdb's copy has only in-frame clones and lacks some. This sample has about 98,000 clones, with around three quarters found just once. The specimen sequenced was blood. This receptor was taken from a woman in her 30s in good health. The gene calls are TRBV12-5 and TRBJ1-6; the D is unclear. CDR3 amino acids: CASGLVPNSPLHF. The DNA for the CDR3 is TGTGCTAGTGGTTTGGTACCGAATTCACCCCTCCACTTT. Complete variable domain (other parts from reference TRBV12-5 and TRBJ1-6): DARVTQTPRHKVTEMGQEVTMRCQPILGHNTVFWYRQTMMQGLELLAYFRNRAPLDDSGMPKDRFSAEMPDATLATLKIQPSEPRDSAVYFCASGLVPNSPLHFGNGTRLTVT.